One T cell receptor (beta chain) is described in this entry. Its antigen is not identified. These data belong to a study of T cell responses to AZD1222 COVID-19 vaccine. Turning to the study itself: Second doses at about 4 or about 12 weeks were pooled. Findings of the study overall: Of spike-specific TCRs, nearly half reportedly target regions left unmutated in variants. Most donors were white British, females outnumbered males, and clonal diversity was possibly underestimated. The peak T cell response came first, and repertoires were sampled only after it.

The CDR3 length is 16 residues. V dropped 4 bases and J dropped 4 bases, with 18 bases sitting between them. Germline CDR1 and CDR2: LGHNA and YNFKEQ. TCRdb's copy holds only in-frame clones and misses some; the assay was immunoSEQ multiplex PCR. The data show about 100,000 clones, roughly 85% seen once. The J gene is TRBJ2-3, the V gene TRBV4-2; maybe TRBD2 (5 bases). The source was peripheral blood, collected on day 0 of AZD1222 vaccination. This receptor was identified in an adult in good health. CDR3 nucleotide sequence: TGTGCCAGCAGCCCCCGTGGAAGTGCGGGCGCAGATACGCAGTATTTT. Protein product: CASSPRGSAGADTQYF.